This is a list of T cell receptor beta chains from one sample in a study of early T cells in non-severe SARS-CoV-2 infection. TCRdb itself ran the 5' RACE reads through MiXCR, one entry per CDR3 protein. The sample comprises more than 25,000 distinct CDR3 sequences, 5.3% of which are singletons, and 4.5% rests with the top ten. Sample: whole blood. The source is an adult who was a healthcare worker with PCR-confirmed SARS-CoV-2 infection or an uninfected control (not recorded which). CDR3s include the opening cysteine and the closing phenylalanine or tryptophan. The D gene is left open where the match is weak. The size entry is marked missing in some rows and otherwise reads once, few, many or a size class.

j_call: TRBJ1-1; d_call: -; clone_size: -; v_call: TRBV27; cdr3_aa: CASSPQATEAFF; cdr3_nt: TGTGCCAGCAGTCCCCAAGCCACTGAAGCTTTCTTT
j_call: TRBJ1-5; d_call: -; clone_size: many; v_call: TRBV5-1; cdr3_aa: CASSADLNQPQHF; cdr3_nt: TGCGCCAGCAGCGCGGACCTCAATCAGCCCCAGCATTTT
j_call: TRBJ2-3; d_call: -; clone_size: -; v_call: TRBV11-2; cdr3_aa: CASSPTSTQYF; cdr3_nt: TGTGCCAGCAGCCCAACGTCTACGCAGTATTTT
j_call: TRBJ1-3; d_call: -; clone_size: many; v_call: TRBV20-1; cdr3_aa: CSARPRHFGNTIYF; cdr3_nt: TGCAGTGCTAGGCCCCGCCACTTTGGAAACACCATATATTTT
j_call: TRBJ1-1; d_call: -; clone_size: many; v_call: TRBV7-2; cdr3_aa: CASSRSRDSRWATEAFF; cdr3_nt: TGTGCCAGCAGCCGATCCCGGGACTCACGGTGGGCCACTGAAGCTTTCTTT
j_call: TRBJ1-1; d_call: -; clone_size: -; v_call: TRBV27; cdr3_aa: CASSFVRDTEAFF; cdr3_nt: TGTGCCAGCAGTTTTGTGAGGGACACTGAAGCTTTCTTT
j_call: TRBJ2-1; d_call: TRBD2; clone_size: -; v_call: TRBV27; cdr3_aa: CASSPRTSMMGEQFF; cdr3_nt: TGTGCCAGCAGTCCTAGGACTAGCATGATGGGAGAGCAGTTCTTC
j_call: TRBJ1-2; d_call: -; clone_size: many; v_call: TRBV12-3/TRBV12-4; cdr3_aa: CASSLRQMYGYTF; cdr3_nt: TGTGCCAGCAGTTTAAGACAGATGTATGGCTACACCTTC
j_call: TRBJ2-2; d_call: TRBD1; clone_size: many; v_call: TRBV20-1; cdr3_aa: CSARRTGRTGELFF; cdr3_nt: TGCAGTGCTAGGAGGACAGGGAGGACCGGGGAGCTGTTTTTT
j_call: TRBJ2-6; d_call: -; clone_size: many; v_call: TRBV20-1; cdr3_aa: CSARGPNVLTF; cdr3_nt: TGCAGTGCTAGAGGGCCTAACGTCCTGACTTTC
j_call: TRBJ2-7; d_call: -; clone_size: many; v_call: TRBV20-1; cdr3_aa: CSARDLLGGEEQYF; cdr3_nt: TGCAGTGCTAGAGATCTCTTAGGGGGAGAAGAGCAGTACTTC
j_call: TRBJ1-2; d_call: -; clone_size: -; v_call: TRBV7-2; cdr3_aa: CASSLVKDGQWYNYGYTF; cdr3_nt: TGTGCCAGCAGCTTAGTAAAGGACGGGCAGTGGTATAACTATGGCTACACCTTC
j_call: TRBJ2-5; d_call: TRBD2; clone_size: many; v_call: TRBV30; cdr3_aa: CAWSTGGTAETQYF; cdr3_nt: TGTGCCTGGAGTACCGGGGGGACGGCAGAGACCCAGTACTTC
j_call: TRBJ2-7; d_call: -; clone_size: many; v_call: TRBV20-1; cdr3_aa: CSASEAIHEQYF; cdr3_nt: TGCAGTGCTAGTGAGGCCATCCACGAGCAGTACTTC
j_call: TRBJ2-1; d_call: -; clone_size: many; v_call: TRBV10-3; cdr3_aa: CAISESGMMYNEQFF; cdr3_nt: TGTGCCATCAGTGAAAGTGGGATGATGTACAATGAGCAGTTCTTC
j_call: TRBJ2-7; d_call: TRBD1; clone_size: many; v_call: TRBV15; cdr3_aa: CATSREPPGTGAYEQYF; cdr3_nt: TGTGCCACCAGCAGAGAGCCTCCTGGGACAGGGGCCTACGAGCAGTACTTC
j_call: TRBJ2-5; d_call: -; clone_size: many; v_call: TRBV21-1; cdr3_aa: CASSKREDGLQETQYF; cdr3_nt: TGTGCCAGCAGCAAAAGGGAAGACGGATTACAAGAGACCCAGTACTTC
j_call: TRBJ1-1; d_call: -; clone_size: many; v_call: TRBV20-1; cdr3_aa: CSARREGANTEAFF; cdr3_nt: TGCAGTGCTAGGAGAGAAGGGGCGAACACTGAAGCTTTCTTT
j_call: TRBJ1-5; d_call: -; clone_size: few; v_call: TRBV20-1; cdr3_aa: CSALGLNSNQPQHF; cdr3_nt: TGCAGTGCCCTCGGGCTGAATAGCAATCAGCCCCAGCATTTT
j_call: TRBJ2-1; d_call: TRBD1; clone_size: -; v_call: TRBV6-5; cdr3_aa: CASSFNRGAEQFF; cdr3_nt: TGTGCCAGCAGCTTTAACAGGGGTGCTGAGCAGTTCTTC
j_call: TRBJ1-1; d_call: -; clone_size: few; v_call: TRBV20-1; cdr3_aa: CSARGLEAFF; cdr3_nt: TGCAGTGCTAGGGGGCTTGAAGCTTTCTTT
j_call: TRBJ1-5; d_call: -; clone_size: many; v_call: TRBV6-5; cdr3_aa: CASRRQSRSNQPQHF; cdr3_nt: TGTGCCAGCAGGCGACAGTCTCGGAGCAATCAGCCCCAGCATTTT
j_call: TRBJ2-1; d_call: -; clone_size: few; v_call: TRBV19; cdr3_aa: CASSGRGNEQFF; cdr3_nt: TGTGCCAGCTCGGGGAGAGGCAATGAGCAGTTCTTC
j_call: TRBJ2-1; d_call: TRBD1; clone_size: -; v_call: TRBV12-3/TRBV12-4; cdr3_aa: CASINRGRASYNEQFF; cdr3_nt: TGTGCCAGCATTAACAGGGGTCGAGCGTCCTACAATGAGCAGTTCTTC
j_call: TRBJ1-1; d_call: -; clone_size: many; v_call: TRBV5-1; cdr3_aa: CASSSADRNTEAFF; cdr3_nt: TGCGCCAGCAGCTCCGCGGACAGGAACACTGAAGCTTTCTTT
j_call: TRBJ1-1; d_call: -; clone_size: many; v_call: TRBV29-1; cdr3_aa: CSVETRQAEAFF; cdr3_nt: TGCAGCGTTGAAACACGACAAGCTGAAGCTTTCTTT
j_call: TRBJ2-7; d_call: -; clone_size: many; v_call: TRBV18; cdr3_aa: CASSPNSYEQYF; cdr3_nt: TGTGCCAGCTCACCAAACTCCTACGAGCAGTACTTC